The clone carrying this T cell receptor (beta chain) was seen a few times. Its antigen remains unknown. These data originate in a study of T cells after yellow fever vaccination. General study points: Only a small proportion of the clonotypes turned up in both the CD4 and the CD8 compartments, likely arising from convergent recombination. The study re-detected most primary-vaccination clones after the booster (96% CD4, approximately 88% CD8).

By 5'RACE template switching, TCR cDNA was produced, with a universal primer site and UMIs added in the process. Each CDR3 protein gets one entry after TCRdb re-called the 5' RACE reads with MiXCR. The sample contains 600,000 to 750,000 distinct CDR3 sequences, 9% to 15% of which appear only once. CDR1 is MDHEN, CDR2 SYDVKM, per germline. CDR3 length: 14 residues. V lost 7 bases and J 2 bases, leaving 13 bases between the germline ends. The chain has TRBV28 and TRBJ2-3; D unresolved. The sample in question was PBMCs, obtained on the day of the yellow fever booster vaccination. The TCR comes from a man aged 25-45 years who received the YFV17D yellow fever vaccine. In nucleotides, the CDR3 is TGTGCCAGCACCCACGGCAGTCTCACAGATACGCAGTATTTT. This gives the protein CASTHGSLTDTQYF.